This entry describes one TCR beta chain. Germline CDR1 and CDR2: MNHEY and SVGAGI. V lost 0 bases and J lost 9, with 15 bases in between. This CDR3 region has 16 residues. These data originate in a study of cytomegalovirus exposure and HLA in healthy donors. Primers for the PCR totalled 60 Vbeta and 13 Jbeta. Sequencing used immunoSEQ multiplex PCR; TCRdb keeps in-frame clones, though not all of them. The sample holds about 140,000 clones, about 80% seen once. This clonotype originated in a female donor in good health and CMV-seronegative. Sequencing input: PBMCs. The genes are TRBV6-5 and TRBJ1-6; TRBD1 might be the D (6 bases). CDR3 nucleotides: TGTGCCAGCAGTTACTCGGGGCAGGGGTGGCGTTCACCCCTCCACTTT. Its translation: CASSYSGQGWRSPLHF.